This T cell receptor beta chain was obtained from a study of T cells in Graves' hyperthyroidism and ophthalmopathy (dated by TCRdb to between 2019 and 2020). Describing the broader study: Peripheral blood was sampled at the time of initial diagnosis, prior to any treatment. To identify distinguishing TCR V-J signatures, a discovery cohort of 95 to 100 patients was used, comprising 40 to 45 with Graves' ophthalmopathy and around 60 with stable Graves' hyperthyroidism. Whether ophthalmopathy could be predicted prospectively was tested in an independent validation cohort made up of 18 to 20 hyperthyroidism patients plus 17 patients who later progressed to ophthalmopathy. The 95 to 100 discovery patients were randomly divided into training and test sets at a 7:3 ratio. The study also compared thyroid tissue and blood T-cell repertoires from about six Graves' hyperthyroidism patients. After sampling, hyperthyroidism patients received methimazole starting at 30 mg daily, and ophthalmopathy patients received high-dose intravenous methylprednisolone. TCR Vbeta CDR3 sequencing of 120 to 150 peripheral blood samples (roughly 41 ophthalmopathy, about 75 hyperthyroidism and roughly 17 progressor patients) is reported in the paper. Here is what the overall study found, with its caveats: In validation, the model predicted progression to ophthalmopathy a median of about 6.5 months before onset, with about 70% sensitivity and more than 72% specificity. No statistical method was used to set the sample size in advance, and investigators knew the group allocation. A model built on a 13 V-J signature distinguished ophthalmopathy from stable hyperthyroidism, reaching roughly 88% sensitivity and 81.08% specificity in cross-validation and 80%/75% in testing. Most expanded thyroid clonotypes (frequency above 0.001) were also detected in blood, a finding suggesting that blood repertoires may reflect thyroid immune responses.

Of note for this clonotype: What this receptor recognizes is not known. A junction boundary mismatches the germline segment, possibly from a read error.

Amplification of TCR beta CDR3 regions was carried out from RNA transcripts. For the first round of RT-PCR on the TCR CDR3, the HTBI primer set was used together with the Qiagen OneStep RT-PCR kit. Libraries were constructed in a second round of multiplex PCR, after which size selection and purification were carried out. Libraries were sequenced paired-end with 100 bp reads on an Illumina HiSeq2000. Regarding the original processing steps: SOAPnuke was used to process the raw data, throwing out any read that contained adapters or uncalled bases, had a mean Phred below 15, or lacked an exact constant-primer or identifier match. High-quality paired reads were merged with COPE v1.2.5, and unique nucleotide sequences were defined as clonotypes. Clonotypes were aligned to IMGT TRBV, TRBD and TRBJ reference segments using MiTCR v1.1. Only V-J combinations with frequency above 0.0001, covering about 99% of repertoires, were analysed. A TCS score was defined as the ratio between F50 (clonal expansion) and ExV (chaos), using BLOSUM62-based TCRdist between CDR3 peptides within each V-J. Welch's t-statistics and random forest reduced 450 to 600 V-J features to 10 to 15, which were used in a naive Bayes classifier (R e1071). TCRdb took the public reads, trimmed them with fastp at Q25, ran MiXCR for clone calling and kept in-frame beta chains. Each entry is one CDR3 protein sequence, shown with its most common DNA and genes. The V and J calls were not made by the authors but by TCRdb's processing. The sample table shows a few hundred thousand distinct CDR3 sequences, and roughly 20% are seen once. About 30% of the sample is in the top ten clones.

Graves' hyperthyroidism was defined as stable when no progression to ophthalmopathy occurred over 18 months of follow-up. Hyperthyroidism patients were aged 18 to 65 years and newly diagnosed, with disease duration of less than 2 months. Any patient with an uncontrolled infection, another autoimmune disease, pregnancy or lactation was excluded. Clinical symptoms, serum thyroxine and TRAb, thyroid ultrasound, and orbital computed tomography formed the basis for the diagnoses. PBMCs were isolated from more than 8 ml of fresh peripheral blood by Ficoll-Paque density gradient centrifugation. Total RNA was extracted with Trizol reagent, and quality was checked on an Agilent 2100 Bioanalyzer. The germline V gene supplies CDR1 MGHRA and CDR2 YSYEKL. The CDR3 sequence holds 14 residues, the cysteine and phenylalanine included. The read is trimmed to its CDR3 DNA, 42 bases read in frame from base 1.

The sequenced sample consisted of blood. The chain is made from TRBV4-1 and TRBJ2-4; the D region possibly corresponds to TRBD2 (5 bases align). The sequence derives from a young man with Graves' hyperthyroidism. For the CDR3, the sequence is CASRNGLAKNIKYF. The DNA sequence is TGCGCCAGCAGGAACGGTCTAGCCAAAAACATTAAGTACTTC.